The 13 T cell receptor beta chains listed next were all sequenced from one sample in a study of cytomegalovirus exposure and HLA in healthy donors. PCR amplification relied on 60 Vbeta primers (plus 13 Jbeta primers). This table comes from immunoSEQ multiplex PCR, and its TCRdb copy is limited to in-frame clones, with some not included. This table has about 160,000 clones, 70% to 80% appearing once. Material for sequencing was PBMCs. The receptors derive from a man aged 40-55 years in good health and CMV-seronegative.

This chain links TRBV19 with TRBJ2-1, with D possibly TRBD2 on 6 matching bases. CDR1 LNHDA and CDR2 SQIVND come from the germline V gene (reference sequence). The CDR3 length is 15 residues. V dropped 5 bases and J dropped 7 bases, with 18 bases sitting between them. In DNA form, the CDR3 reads TGTGCCAGTAGTGACGGGACTGCCTCCGGGAATGAGCAGTTCTTC. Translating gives CASSDGTASGNEQFF.

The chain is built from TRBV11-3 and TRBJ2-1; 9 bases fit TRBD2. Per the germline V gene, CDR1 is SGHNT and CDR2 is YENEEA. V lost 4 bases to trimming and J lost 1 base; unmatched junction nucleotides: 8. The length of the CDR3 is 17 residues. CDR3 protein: CASSWGVAGASYNEQFF. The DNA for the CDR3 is TGTGCCAGCAGCTGGGGGGTAGCGGGAGCTTCCTACAATGAGCAGTTCTTC.

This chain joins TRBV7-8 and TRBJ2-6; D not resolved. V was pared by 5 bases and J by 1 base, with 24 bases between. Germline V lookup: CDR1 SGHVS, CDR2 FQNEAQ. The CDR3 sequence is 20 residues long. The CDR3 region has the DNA TGTGCCAGCAGCCACCTTGGTCGGTACGCAGGTTTATCTGGGGCCAACGTCCTGACTTTC. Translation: CASSHLGRYAGLSGANVLTF.

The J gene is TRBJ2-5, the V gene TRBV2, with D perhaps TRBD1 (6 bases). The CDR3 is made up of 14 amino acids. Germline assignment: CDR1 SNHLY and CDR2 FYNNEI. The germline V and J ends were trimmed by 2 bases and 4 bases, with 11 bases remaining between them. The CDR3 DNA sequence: TGTGCCAGCAGTGAATTAGTAGGGGGAGAGACCCAGTACTTC. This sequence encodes CASSELVGGETQYF.

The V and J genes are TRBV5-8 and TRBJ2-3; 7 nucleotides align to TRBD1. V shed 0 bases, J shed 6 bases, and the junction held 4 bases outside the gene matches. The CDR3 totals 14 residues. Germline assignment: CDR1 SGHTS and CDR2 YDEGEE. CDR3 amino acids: CASSLARGTDTQYF. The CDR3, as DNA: TGTGCCAGCAGCTTGGCCAGGGGGACGGATACGCAGTATTTT.

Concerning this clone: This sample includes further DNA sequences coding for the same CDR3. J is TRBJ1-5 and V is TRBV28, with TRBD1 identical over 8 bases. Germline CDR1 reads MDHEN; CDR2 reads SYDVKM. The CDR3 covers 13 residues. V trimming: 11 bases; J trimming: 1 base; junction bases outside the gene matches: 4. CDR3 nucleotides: TGTGCCTCAAGACAGGGGAGCAATCAGCCCCAGCATTTT. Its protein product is CASRQGSNQPQHF. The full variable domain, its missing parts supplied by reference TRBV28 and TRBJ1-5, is DVKVTQSSRYLVKRTGEKVFLECVQDMDHENMFWYRQDPGLGLRLIYFSYDVKMKEKGDIPEGYSVSREKKERFSLILESASTNQTSMYLCASRQGSNQPQHFGDGTRLSIL.

The DNA for the CDR3 is TGTGCCAGCAGCCTCACTAGCGGCAACTCCTACGAGCAGTACTTC. Protein sequence: CASSLTSGNSYEQYF. The J gene is TRBJ2-7, the V gene TRBV18; 8 bases line up with TRBD2. The CDR3 consists of 15 residues. V lost 8 bases and J lost 0; bases outside the gene matches: 9. Germline lookup yields CDR1 KGHSH and CDR2 LQKENI.

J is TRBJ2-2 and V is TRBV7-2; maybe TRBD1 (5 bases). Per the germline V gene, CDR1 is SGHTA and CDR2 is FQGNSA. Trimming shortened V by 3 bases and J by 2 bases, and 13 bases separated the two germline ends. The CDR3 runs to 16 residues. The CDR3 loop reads CASSFDSPLNTGELFF. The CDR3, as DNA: TGTGCCAGCAGCTTCGACAGTCCCTTAAACACCGGGGAGCTGTTTTTT.

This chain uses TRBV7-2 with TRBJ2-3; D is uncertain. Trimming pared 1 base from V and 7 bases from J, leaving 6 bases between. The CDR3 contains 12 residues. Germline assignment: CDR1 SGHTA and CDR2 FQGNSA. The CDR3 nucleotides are TGTGCCAGCAGCTTAGATACTTATACGCAGTATTTT. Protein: CASSLDTYTQYF.

The CDR3 sequence is CASSQLTSGRSGVYNEQFF. For the CDR3, the DNA is TGTGCCAGCAGCCAGCTGACTAGCGGGAGGTCCGGAGTCTACAATGAGCAGTTCTTC. This chain links TRBV5-8 with TRBJ2-1; the match to TRBD2 covers 13 bases. CDR3 length: 19 amino acids. Germline assignment: CDR1 SGHTS and CDR2 YDEGEE. Germline trimming cut 4 bases from V and 3 bases from J; bases unmatched to any gene: 13.

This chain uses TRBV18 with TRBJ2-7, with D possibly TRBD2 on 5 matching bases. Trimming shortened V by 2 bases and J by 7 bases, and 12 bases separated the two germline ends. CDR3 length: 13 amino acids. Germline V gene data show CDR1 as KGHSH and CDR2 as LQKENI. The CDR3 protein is CASSPTGIREQYF. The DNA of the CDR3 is TGTGCCAGCTCACCAACGGGGATCAGGGAGCAGTACTTC.

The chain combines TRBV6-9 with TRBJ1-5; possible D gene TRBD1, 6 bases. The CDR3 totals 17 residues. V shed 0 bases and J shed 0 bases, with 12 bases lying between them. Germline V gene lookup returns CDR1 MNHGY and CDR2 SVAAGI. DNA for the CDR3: TGTGCCAGCAGTTATTCGAGCGGGGGCCCTAGCAATCAGCCCCAGCATTTT. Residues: CASSYSSGGPSNQPQHF.

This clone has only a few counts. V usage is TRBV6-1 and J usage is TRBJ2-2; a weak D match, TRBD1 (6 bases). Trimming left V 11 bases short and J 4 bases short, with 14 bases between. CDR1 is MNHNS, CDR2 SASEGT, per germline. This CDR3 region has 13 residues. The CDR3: CAGRGSGTGELFF. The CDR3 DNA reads TGTGCCGGAAGGGGGTCAGGCACCGGGGAGCTGTTTTTT.